The rows below give T cell receptor beta chains drawn from one sample of a study of OX40 agonist ivuxolimab in advanced cancers. The repertoire was sequenced with immunoSEQ multiplex PCR; TCRdb's copy has only in-frame clones and lacks some. This table holds 77,000 or so clones, 85% to 90% found once. Here the sequenced sample was CD4+ or CD8+ T cells sorted from blood, taken in a trial of the OX40 agonist ivuxolimab. These receptor sequences come from an adult with an advanced solid tumor such as melanoma, head and neck, liver or kidney cancer. Both conserved end residues are part of each CDR3. Each record gives: V gene, J gene, CDR3 protein.

v_gene: TRBV6-1
j_gene: TRBJ1-5
CDR3aa: CASSEAEGFQPQHF

v_gene: TRBV27
j_gene: TRBJ2-3
CDR3aa: CASTLGTSTDTQYF

v_gene: TRBV4-3
j_gene: TRBJ1-1
CDR3aa: CASSSQGGGTEAFF

v_gene: TRBV4-1
j_gene: TRBJ2-1
CDR3aa: CASSQEGTGGRYNEQFF

v_gene: TRBV18
j_gene: TRBJ2-3
CDR3aa: CASSPLAGGRSDTQYF

v_gene: TRBV27
j_gene: TRBJ2-2
CDR3aa: CASRLAGASSGELFF

v_gene: TRBV2
j_gene: TRBJ2-1
CDR3aa: CASSLDRGANEQFF

v_gene: TRBV15
j_gene: TRBJ1-1
CDR3aa: CATSRVGRGGTEAFF

v_gene: TRBV5-1
j_gene: TRBJ2-7
CDR3aa: CASSGQGAYEQYF

v_gene: TRBV18
j_gene: TRBJ1-3
CDR3aa: CASSPGDRNTIYF

v_gene: TRBV28
j_gene: TRBJ1-5
CDR3aa: CASTILGQPQHF

v_gene: TRBV10-3
j_gene: TRBJ2-3
CDR3aa: CAIRPTSADTQYF

v_gene: TRBV7-2
j_gene: TRBJ1-5
CDR3aa: CASSRLRTQPQHF

v_gene: TRBV5-8
j_gene: TRBJ2-5
CDR3aa: CASSHTGTSGQRGETQYF

v_gene: TRBV27
j_gene: TRBJ2-7
CDR3aa: CASSRRGKTYEQYF

v_gene: TRBV7-3
j_gene: TRBJ1-2
CDR3aa: CASSSDRGDYGYTF

v_gene: TRBV9
j_gene: TRBJ2-7
CDR3aa: CASSPRVGSSYEQYF

v_gene: TRBV7-2
j_gene: TRBJ1-1
CDR3aa: CASSPDAGVRTEAFF